The next 10 T cell receptor beta chains were all read from a single sample in a study of CD8 T cells in ankylosing spondylitis. TCRdb processed the 5' RACE reads anew with MiXCR; each CDR3 protein has one entry. This table holds 340,000 or so distinct CDR3 sequences, about 15% found once. The sample taken for sequencing was blood, either unsorted or a sorted T cell fraction (not recorded which). The receptor source for this set is a male donor with ankylosing spondylitis or in good health (not recorded which).

The rearrangement links TRBV7-9 to TRBJ2-6, with 8 bases fitting TRBD1. CDR1 is SEHNR and CDR2 is FQNEAQ in the germline V gene (reference sequence). After removal of 3 bases from V and 4 bases from J, the junction contained 5 bases not matched to a gene. This CDR3 has 16 residues. CDR3 sequence reads: CASSLDRAPGANVLTF. As DNA, the CDR3 is TGTGCCAGCAGCTTGGACAGGGCCCCAGGGGCCAACGTCCTGACTTTC.

The DNA of the CDR3 is TGTGCCATCAGAGGGACCTCTCCTAGGGAGCAGTACTTC. Protein product: CAIRGTSPREQYF. This chain joins TRBV10-3 and TRBJ2-7, with D tentatively TRBD1 or TRBD2 (5 bases each). CDR3 length: 13 amino acids. Per the germline V gene, CDR1 is ENHRY and CDR2 is SYGVKD. V was trimmed by 6 bases and J by 7 bases, leaving 16 bases between them.

This chain connects TRBV3-1 to TRBJ2-1; D is unclear. The V gene's germline CDR1 is LGHDT and CDR2 YNNKEL (reference sequence). The CDR3 sequence is 14 residues long. Trimming removed 0 bases at V and 5 bases at J, with 8 bases between. The CDR3 sequence is CASSQESWDNEQFF. As DNA, the CDR3 is TGTGCCAGCAGCCAAGAATCCTGGGACAATGAGCAGTTCTTC.

The chain is built from TRBV5-1 and TRBJ1-1; 7 bases agree with TRBD1. This CDR3 is 15 amino acids long. CDR1 is SGHRS and CDR2 is YFSETQ in the germline V gene. V shed 4 bases and J 1 base; nucleotides not matched to a gene: 7. This CDR3 reads CASSQGQVGNTEAFF. The CDR3 region has the DNA TGCGCCAGCAGCCAAGGACAGGTTGGGAACACTGAAGCTTTCTTT.

The chain carries TRBV5-1 and TRBJ1-3, with D perhaps TRBD1 (5 bases). Trimming shortened V by 5 bases and J by 1 base, and 13 bases separated the two germline ends. This CDR3 comprises 15 residues. The germline V gene has CDR1 SGHRS and CDR2 YFSETQ. Written as DNA, the CDR3 is TGCGCCAGCAGTAACTCGGGGACTTCTGGAAACACCATATATTTT. Translated, it gives CASSNSGTSGNTIYF. Full variable domain (outside the CDR3, taken from reference TRBV5-1 and TRBJ1-3): KAGVTQTPRYLIKTRGQQVTLSCSPISGHRSVSWYQQTPGQGLQFLFEYFSETQRNKGNFPGRFSGRQFSNSRSEMNVSTLELGDSALYLCASSNSGTSGNTIYFGEGSWLTVV.

The chain employs TRBV6-5 and TRBJ1-2; possible D gene TRBD1, 5 bases. The CDR3 is 17 amino acids. Trimming pared 4 bases from V and 0 bases from J, leaving 18 bases between. Germline-derived CDR1 and CDR2 are MNHEY and SVGAGI. CDR3 sequence: CASSSFLGQGSNYGYTF. Written as DNA, the CDR3 is TGTGCCAGCAGTTCCTTCTTGGGGCAGGGTTCTAACTATGGCTACACCTTC.

The rearrangement links TRBV5-1 to TRBJ2-3; perhaps D is TRBD1 or TRBD2 (5 bases each). The germline V gene encodes CDR1 SGHRS and CDR2 YFSETQ. V was clipped by 1 base and J by 3 bases, with 12 bases between them. This CDR3 is 15 amino acids long. This chain's CDR3 is CASSLRDPGTDTQYF. The CDR3 DNA reads TGCGCCAGCAGCTTGCGGGACCCCGGAACAGATACGCAGTATTTT.

This clonotype came up many times. The chain joins TRBV5-1 to TRBJ2-7, with TRBD1 matching 10 bases. This CDR3 has 14 amino acids. Germline V gene data show CDR1 as SGHRS and CDR2 as YFSETQ. The trim removed 2 bases at V and 3 bases at J, leaving 2 bases unmatched. CDR3 bases: TGCGCCAGCAGCTTCCGGGACAGGGGCTACGAGCAGTACTTC. Encoded protein: CASSFRDRGYEQYF.

The chain is built from TRBV7-9 and TRBJ2-7; possibly TRBD1 for D (5 bases). The V and J ends lost 2 bases and 2 bases respectively, with 10 bases between them. There are 14 residues in the CDR3. Germline CDR1 is SEHNR and CDR2 is FQNEAQ (reference sequence). The CDR3 loop is CASSLQGLAYEQYF. CDR3 sequence (DNA): TGTGCCAGCAGCTTACAGGGTCTAGCCTACGAGCAGTACTTC.

The rearrangement links TRBV29-1 to TRBJ1-1, with 7 bases aligning to TRBD1. The CDR3 has 16 residues. CDR1 is SQVTM, CDR2 ANQGSEA, per germline. Trimming at V came to 7 bases and at J to 4 bases, leaving 18 bases not matched to a gene. The DNA of the CDR3 is TGCAGCGCTACCTTATTTAAGGGGGCTCGGAGCACTGAAGCTTTCTTT. It is translated as CSATLFKGARSTEAFF. Using reference TRBV29-1 and TRBJ1-1 for the parts outside the CDR3, the full variable domain is SAVISQKPSRDICQRGTSLTIQCQVDSQVTMMFWYRQQPGQSLTLIATANQGSEATYESGFVIDKFPISRPNLTFSTLTVSNMSPEDSSIYLCSATLFKGARSTEAFFGQGTRLTVV.